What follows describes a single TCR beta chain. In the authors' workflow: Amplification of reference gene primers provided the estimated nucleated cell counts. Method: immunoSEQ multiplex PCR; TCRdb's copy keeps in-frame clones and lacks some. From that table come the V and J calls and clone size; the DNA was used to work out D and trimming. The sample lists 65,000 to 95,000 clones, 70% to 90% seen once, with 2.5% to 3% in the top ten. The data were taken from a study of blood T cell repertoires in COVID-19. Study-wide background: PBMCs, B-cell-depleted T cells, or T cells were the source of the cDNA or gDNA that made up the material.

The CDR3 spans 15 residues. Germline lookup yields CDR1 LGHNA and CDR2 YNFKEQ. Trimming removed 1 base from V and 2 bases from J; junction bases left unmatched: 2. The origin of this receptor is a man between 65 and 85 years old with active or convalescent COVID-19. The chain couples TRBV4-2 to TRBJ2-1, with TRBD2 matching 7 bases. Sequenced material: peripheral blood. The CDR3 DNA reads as TGTGCCAGCAGCCAAGGAGGGACTACCTACAATGAGCAGTTCTTC. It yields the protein CASSQGGTTYNEQFF.